The clone carrying this T cell receptor (beta chain) was detected only a few times. This entry comes from a study of T-cell reconstitution after alpha-beta-depleted transplantation in children. Germline V gene sequence: CDR1 SQVTM, CDR2 ANQGSEA. CDR3 length: 15 residues. V lost 7 bases and J lost 3, with 22 bases in between. Unique molecular identifiers were built into the TCRbeta library. One entry per CDR3 protein results from TCRdb running MiXCR on the PCR reads. The table records some 490,000 distinct CDR3 sequences, around 12% of them present only once. The chain carries TRBV29-1 and TRBJ2-7; maybe TRBD2 (7 bases). The sequence derives from a human donor who donated a stem cell graft to a child with combined immunodeficiency. This material consisted of PBMCs from the stem cell graft donor, taken from the stem cell graft. CDR3: CSGGGRSGVCYEQYF. The CDR3 DNA follows: TGCAGCGGGGGGGGACGGTCAGGGGTTTGCTACGAGCAGTACTTC.